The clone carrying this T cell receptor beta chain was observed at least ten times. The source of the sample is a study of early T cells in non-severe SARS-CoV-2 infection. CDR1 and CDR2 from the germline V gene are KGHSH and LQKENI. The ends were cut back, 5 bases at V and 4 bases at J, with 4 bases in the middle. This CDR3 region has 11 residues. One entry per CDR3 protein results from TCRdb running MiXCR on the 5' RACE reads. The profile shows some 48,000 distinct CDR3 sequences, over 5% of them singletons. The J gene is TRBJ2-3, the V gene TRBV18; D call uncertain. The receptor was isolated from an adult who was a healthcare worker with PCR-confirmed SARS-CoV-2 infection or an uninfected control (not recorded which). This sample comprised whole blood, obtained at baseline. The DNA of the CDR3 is TGTGCCAGCTCAGGTCCAGATACGCAGTATTTT. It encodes CASSGPDTQYF. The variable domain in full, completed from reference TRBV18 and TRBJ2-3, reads NAGVMQNPRHLVRRRGQEARLRCSPMKGHSHVYWYRQLPEEGLKFMVYLQKENIIDESGMPKERFSAEFPKEGPSILRIQQVVRGDSAAYFCASSGPDTQYFGPGTRLTVL.